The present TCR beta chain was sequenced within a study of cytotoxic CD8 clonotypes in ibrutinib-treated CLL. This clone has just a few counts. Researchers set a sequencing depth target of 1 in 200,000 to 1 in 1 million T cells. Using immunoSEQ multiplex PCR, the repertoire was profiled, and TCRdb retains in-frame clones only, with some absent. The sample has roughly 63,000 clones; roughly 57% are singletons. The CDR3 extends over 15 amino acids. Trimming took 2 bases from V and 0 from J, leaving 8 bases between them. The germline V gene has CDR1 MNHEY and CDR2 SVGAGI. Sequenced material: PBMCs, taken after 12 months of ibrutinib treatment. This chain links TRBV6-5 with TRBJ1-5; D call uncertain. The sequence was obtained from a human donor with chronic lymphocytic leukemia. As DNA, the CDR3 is TGTGCCAGCAGTTACAGGGATAATAGCAATCAGCCCCAGCATTTT. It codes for CASSYRDNSNQPQHF.